One sample yielded the 8 T cell receptor beta chains listed below, sequenced in a study of T cell changes during pregnancy in multiple sclerosis. Using immunoSEQ multiplex PCR, the repertoire was profiled, and TCRdb retains in-frame clones only, with some absent. The top ten hold around 5% of the sample, which has about 40,000 clones, 88% seen once. The input for sequencing was peripheral blood, taken in the first trimester of pregnancy. These receptors came from a female donor in good health, enrolled as a control in a pregnancy study.

CDR3 loop: CASSYSAVEETQYF. CDR3 DNA sequence: TGTGCCAGCAGTTACTCGGCAGTGGAAGAGACCCAGTACTTC. The chain employs TRBV6-5 and TRBJ2-5; D is unresolved. CDR3 size: 14 residues. Germline V gene lookup returns CDR1 MNHEY and CDR2 SVGAGI. Trimming left V 0 bases short and J 3 bases short, with 8 bases between.

V is TRBV28 and J is TRBJ2-7, with D possibly matching TRBD1 (6 bases). The V gene's germline CDR1 is MDHEN and CDR2 SYDVKM. V lost 6 bases and J lost 7, with 19 bases in between. The CDR3 is made up of 14 amino acids. CDR3 in amino acids: CASSLGGEALEQYF. CDR3 sequence (DNA): TGTGCCAGCAGCCTAGGGGGTGAAGCGCTTGAGCAGTACTTC.

This clone appeared once. This chain uses TRBV9 with TRBJ2-2, with 8 positions matching TRBD1. CDR1 and CDR2 (germline): SGDLS, YYNGEE. The V and J ends lost 2 bases and 4 bases, in that order; junction bases with no gene match: 1. The CDR3 loop spans 14 amino acids. The CDR3, as DNA: TGTGCCAGCAGCGTCACAGGGGGCACCGGGGAGCTGTTTTTT. Translating it yields CASSVTGGTGELFF.

The CDR3 loop is CASIPSGRNTGELFF. Written as DNA, the CDR3 is TGTGCCAGCATCCCTAGCGGGAGAAACACCGGGGAGCTGTTTTTT. J is TRBJ2-2 and V is TRBV7-9, with 10 bases fitting TRBD2. The V gene end was trimmed by 7 bases and the J gene end by 2 bases; junction bases not matched to a gene: 4. Germline V CDR1 and CDR2: SEHNR, FQNEAQ (reference sequence). This CDR3 comprises 15 residues.

The chain is built from TRBV12-5 and TRBJ1-6; the match to TRBD1 covers 7 bases. Germline V gene lookup returns CDR1 LGHNT and CDR2 FRNRAP. This CDR3 comprises 17 residues. Trimming took 1 base from V and 5 from J; bases not matched to a gene: 8. The CDR3 DNA follows: TGTGCTAGTGGTTTGGGACAGGGCACCTTCGATAATTCACCCCTCCACTTT. It yields the protein CASGLGQGTFDNSPLHF.

This clone was observed a few times. The V and J genes are TRBV29-1 and TRBJ1-4; 9 positions match TRBD1. Looked up from germline, CDR1 is SQVTM and CDR2 is ANQGSEA. Germline trimming cut 7 bases from V and 8 bases from J; bases unmatched to any gene: 14. The CDR3 covers 15 residues. The CDR3 DNA reads TGCAGCGCAGCCGCCGGGACAGGGAGCGGCGAAAAACTGTTTTTT. Its translation is CSAAAGTGSGEKLFF.

The rearrangement links TRBV10-3 to TRBJ1-1, with D possibly being TRBD1 (6 bases). Germline V gives CDR1 ENHRY, CDR2 SYGVKD. With 0 bases removed from V and 0 bases from J, the gap between germline ends came to 14 bases. The CDR3 runs to 17 residues. This CDR3 reads CAISESTGGAMNTEAFF. In DNA, the CDR3 is TGTGCCATCAGTGAGTCGACTGGGGGCGCTATGAACACTGAAGCTTTCTTT.

This chain joins TRBV6-4 and TRBJ2-1, with 14 bases matching TRBD2. The germline gives CDR1 MRHNA, CDR2 SNTAGT. Trimming at V came to 4 bases and at J to 4 bases, leaving 0 bases not matched to a gene. This CDR3 spans 15 amino acids. DNA of the CDR3: TGTGCCAGCAGTGGGACTAGCGGGGGGTACAATGAGCAGTTCTTC. Its protein is CASSGTSGGYNEQFF.